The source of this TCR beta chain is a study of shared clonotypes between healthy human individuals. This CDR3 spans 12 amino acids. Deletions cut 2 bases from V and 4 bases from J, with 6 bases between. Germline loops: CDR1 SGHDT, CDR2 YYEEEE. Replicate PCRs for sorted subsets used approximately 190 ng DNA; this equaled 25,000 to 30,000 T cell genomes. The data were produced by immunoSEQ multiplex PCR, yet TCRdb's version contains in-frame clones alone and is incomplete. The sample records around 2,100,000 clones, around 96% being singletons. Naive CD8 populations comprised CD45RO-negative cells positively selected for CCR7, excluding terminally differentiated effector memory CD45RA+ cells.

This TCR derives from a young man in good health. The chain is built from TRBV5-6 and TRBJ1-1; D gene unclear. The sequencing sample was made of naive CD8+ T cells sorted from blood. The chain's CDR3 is CASSFLFTEAFF. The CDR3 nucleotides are TGTGCCAGCAGCTTCCTCTTCACTGAAGCTTTCTTT. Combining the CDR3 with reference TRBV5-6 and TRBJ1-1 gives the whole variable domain DAGVTQSPTHLIKTRGQQVTLRCSPKSGHDTVSWYQQALGQGPQFIFQYYEEEERQRGNFPDRFSGHQFPNYSSELNVNALLLGDSALYLCASSFLFTEAFFGQGTRLTVV.